A selection of T cell receptor beta chains follows, all from one sample in a study of cytomegalovirus exposure and HLA in healthy donors. Clones were read by immunoSEQ multiplex PCR, and TCRdb kept only the in-frame ones, dropping some. The data hold 120,000 or so clones, with over 85% observed a single time. The material sequenced was PBMCs. The receptors originated from a woman between 18 and 29 years old in good health and CMV-seronegative. The conserved cysteine and the conserved F or W are not part of the CDR3 here. The order of the fields is V gene, CDR3 protein.

TRBV19 ASSIDRGSNQPQH
TRBV29-1 SVVFTSGREQY
TRBV2 ASSLYLVYEQY
TRBV7-8 ASSLDTWTNQETQY
TRBV4-3 ASSQDRAGDPHEQF
TRBV7-8 ASSSLAGSGTDTQY
TRBV5-1 ASSLGQGVSGNTIY
TRBV19 ASSTFGQARWAF
TRBV25-1 ASSESGGLYNEQF
TRBV2 ASSSSGGETQY
TRBV18 ASSPPGTQTYGYT
TRBV4-2 ASSQGGRDSKFSNYGYT
TRBV10-2 ASSESFPWDSYGYT
TRBV27 ASSLSPASFKSSYEQY
TRBV5-5 ASSRGTVTEAF
TRBV15 ATSSPSGGSTDTQY
TRBV7-9 ASSSGVFSGGRNEQF
TRBV19 ASSKKTEGYNEQF
TRBV28 ASSSPSGTGGEQY
TRBV7-7 ASSIGGNSPLH
TRBV30 AWRGLAGYSTQY
TRBV30 AWSSQNTEAF
TRBV5-6 ASKKVDRNTGELF
TRBV30 AWSDRDGQPQH
TRBV30 AWSGGFLPLH
TRBV5-5 ASSFGEYSNQPQH
TRBV5-4 ASSFTGSSYGYT
TRBV19 ASSIQRGDPYEQY
TRBV6-6 ASSYHPGGAKNIQY
TRBV11-1 ASSYTGTGEKLF
TRBV28 ASRDRAVQPQH
TRBV11-2 ASSPGHLTTNTEAF
TRBV6-1 ASSARDIGGYT
TRBV7-7 ASSLLAGAYNEQF
TRBV9 ASSRGTAYEQY
TRBV30 AWSQPGQWGGYT
TRBV6-5 ASRRPGNREGYT